The clone carrying this T cell receptor beta chain was seen once. As handled by the study authors: Reference gene primer amplification yielded estimated nucleated cell counts. Measured with immunoSEQ multiplex PCR; TCRdb has only the in-frame clones, and not every one. V, J and clone size derive from that table, while D and trimming were established from the DNA sequence. Of tens of thousands of clones in the sample, roughly 80% were seen once. The V segment lost 5 bases and the J segment 2 bases; nucleotides outside the gene matches: 0. CDR1 is MDHEN, CDR2 SYDVKM, per germline. This CDR3 region has 12 residues. These data originate in a study of blood T cell repertoires in COVID-19. Overall study: Both acute and convalescent COVID-19 samples were obtained from the United States, Italy and Spain. PBMCs, B-cell-depleted T cells, or T cells were the source of the cDNA or gDNA that made up the material.

The receptor's source is a human donor in a cohort sampled during active COVID-19. Material: peripheral blood. The rearrangement joins TRBV28 to TRBJ2-7; 7 nucleotides line up with TRBD1. This chain's CDR3 is CASSTGAYEQYF. Written as DNA, the CDR3 is TGTGCCAGCAGTACAGGGGCCTACGAGCAGTACTTC.